This record looks at one T cell receptor (beta chain) sequence and its context. This specimen comes from a study of blood T cell repertoires in COVID-19. Sequencing used immunoSEQ multiplex PCR; TCRdb keeps in-frame clones, though not all of them. The top ten hold around 3.9% of the sample, which has some 290,000 clones, roughly nine tenths seen once. Those who participated ranged in age from about 18 to 89 years and resided in 24 US areas. Specimen: PBMCs or T cells enriched from blood (not recorded which). This clonotype originated in a woman under 40 who had been exposed to COVID-19.

CDR3 amino acids: CATSRDRGRGLVMNTEAFF. The CDR3 DNA reads TGTGCCACCAGCAGAGATAGGGGCAGGGGGCTTGTAATGAACACTGAAGCTTTCTTT. V is TRBV15 and J is TRBJ1-1; 8 positions match TRBD1. Germline V gene lookup returns CDR1 LNHNV and CDR2 YYDKDF (reference sequence). With V trimmed by 0 bases and J by 0 bases, 12 bases remained unmatched. The CDR3 extends over 19 amino acids. Full variable domain (missing parts from reference TRBV15 and TRBJ1-1): DAMVIQNPRYQVTQFGKPVTLSCSQTLNHNVMYWYQQKSSQAPKLLFHYYDKDFNNEADTPDNFQSRRPNTSFCFLDIRSPGLGDTAMYLCATSRDRGRGLVMNTEAFFGQGTRLTVV.